Listed below are T cell receptor beta chains from one sample, sequenced in a study of control samples from healthy donors and cancer patients. Produced via immunoSEQ multiplex PCR; TCRdb's table is partial and in-frame only. The sample comprises some 150,000 clones, roughly 95% of which are singletons, and 1% rests with the top ten. Input material: blood. The origin of the receptors is a woman in her twenties or thirties in good health. Each CDR3 is given with its conserved first and last residue. Each record gives: J gene, V gene, CDR3 protein.

TRBJ1-2	TRBV5-4	CASRQGSRTLYGYTF
TRBJ2-3	TRBV9	CASSVAHWTDTQYF
TRBJ2-1	TRBV27	CASSLQRTSGRWYEQFF
TRBJ2-7	TRBV27	CASSHTGTGDEQYF
TRBJ2-1	TRBV24-1	CATSDRTSGGVWEQFF
TRBJ1-2	TRBV15	CATSRAGQASNYGYTF
TRBJ2-1	TRBV6-4	CASSDAYGADEQFF
TRBJ1-2	TRBV5-5	CASSPTGAIYGYTF
TRBJ2-1	TRBV5-4	CASSYGPGSYNEQFF
TRBJ2-1	TRBV6-5	CASSVTGTSGSRLFF
TRBJ2-6	TRBV29-1	CSVEQGKANVLTF
TRBJ2-3	TRBV27	CASSFLSPDTQYF
TRBJ1-2	TRBV2	CASTITDSTVYGYTF
TRBJ1-2	TRBV14	CASSQAQGRADGYTF
TRBJ1-1	TRBV21-1	CASSSYRGVTEAFF
TRBJ2-1	TRBV7-3	CASSSSPRGNEQFF
TRBJ2-1	TRBV4-1	CASSQDLAGGNEQFF
TRBJ1-6	TRBV10-3	CAISVQGAENSPLHF
TRBJ2-3	TRBV3-1/TRBV3-2	CASSLGGLAGGHMDTQYF
TRBJ1-5	TRBV7-9	CVSSLVAGLGNQPQHF
TRBJ1-5	TRBV18	CASSLGTDVINQPQHF
TRBJ1-4	TRBV18	CASSVQGGMSEKLFF
TRBJ2-1	TRBV7-9	CASSSITSRNEQFF